Below, 20 T cell receptor beta chains from the same sample are listed, as sequenced in a study of cytomegalovirus exposure and HLA in healthy donors. PCR employed 60 Vbeta and 13 Jbeta primers. Produced via immunoSEQ multiplex PCR; TCRdb's table is partial and in-frame only. The sample has 200,000 to 250,000 clones; more than 60% are singletons. Source material: PBMCs. Receptors originate from a girl aged 2-10 years in good health and CMV-seronegative.

This chain uses TRBV5-8 with TRBJ2-7; 14 positions agree with TRBD2. Per germline, CDR1 SGHTS and CDR2 YDEGEE. After removal of 0 bases from V and 12 bases from J, the junction contained 5 bases not matched to a gene. The CDR3 has 14 residues. The CDR3 nucleotides read TGTGCCAGCAGCTTGGGACTAGCGGGAGGGAAGTTGTACTTC. Translation gives CASSLGLAGGKLYF.

The chain carries TRBV20-1 and TRBJ2-3; no reliable D call. Germline assignment: CDR1 DFQATT and CDR2 SNEGSKA (reference sequence). The CDR3 loop spans 10 amino acids. CDR3 DNA: TGCGCGAGTAGCACAGATACGCAGTATTTT. Amino acid sequence: CASSTDTQYF.

This sequence joins TRBV6-1 and TRBJ1-5, with D possibly TRBD1 on 6 matching bases. This CDR3 spans 17 amino acids. V was clipped by 0 bases and J by 7 bases, with 19 bases between them. From germline, CDR1 is MNHNS and CDR2 SASEGT. DNA for the CDR3: TGTGCCAGCAGTGAAGCGTTTAACAGGGCAGGGTGGCAGCCCCAGCATTTT. Translation gives CASSEAFNRAGWQPQHF.

V is TRBV5-1 and J is TRBJ1-2; 7 positions match TRBD1. V lost 4 bases, J lost 4 bases, and 7 bases stayed unmatched. The length of the CDR3 is 14 residues. Germline values: CDR1 SGHRS, CDR2 YFSETQ. CDR3 nucleotide sequence: TGCGCCAGCAGCCTAATGACAGGGCCCTATGGCTACACCTTC. Translated: CASSLMTGPYGYTF.

The genes are TRBV6-5 and TRBJ2-2; tentatively, D is TRBD1 (6 bases). CDR3 length: 15 residues. Trimming shortened V by 7 bases and J by 1 base, and 13 bases separated the two germline ends. Germline V gene data show CDR1 as MNHEY and CDR2 as SVGAGI. CDR3 loop: CASTDEGVNTGELFF. CDR3 DNA sequence: TGTGCCAGCACTGACGAGGGGGTGAACACCGGGGAGCTGTTTTTT.

The V and J genes are TRBV20-1 and TRBJ2-7; D is uncertain. Germline CDR1 and CDR2: DFQATT and SNEGSKA (reference sequence). The CDR3 is 11 amino acids. V shed 6 bases and J shed 5 bases, with 11 bases lying between them. Here the CDR3 reads CSAALADEQYF. Here the CDR3 DNA reads TGCAGTGCCGCCTTGGCAGACGAGCAGTACTTC.

The rearrangement uses TRBV7-9 and TRBJ2-2, with 10 bases lining up with TRBD1. V was pared by 3 bases and J by 5 bases, with 9 bases of the junction left unmatched. The CDR3 covers 17 residues. Germline V gene lookup returns CDR1 SEHNR and CDR2 FQNEAQ (reference sequence). CDR3 sequence reads: CASSFDGQGVGTGELFF. The CDR3 nucleotides read TGTGCCAGCAGCTTTGACGGACAGGGGGTCGGAACCGGGGAGCTGTTTTTT.

V usage is TRBV19 and J usage is TRBJ2-7, with a weak D call TRBD1 (6 bases). Germline V gene sequence: CDR1 LNHDA, CDR2 SQIVND (reference sequence). The length of the CDR3 is 11 residues. V gave up 3 bases and J gave up 7 bases, with 7 bases separating them. The CDR3 coding sequence is TGTGCCAGTAGTATCGGGACAGAGCAGTACTTC. Protein sequence: CASSIGTEQYF.

Only a few counts were recorded for this clone. This rearrangement joins TRBV7-2 to TRBJ2-1, with 8 nucleotides matching TRBD2. V lost 2 bases to trimming and J lost 5 bases; unmatched junction nucleotides: 11. The CDR3 has 17 amino acids. Germline CDR1 SGHTA, CDR2 FQGNSA. The CDR3 DNA follows: TGTGCCAGCAGCTTATCCTCGGGGGGGAGGGCCGACAATGAGCAGTTCTTC. Its translation is CASSLSSGGRADNEQFF.

The CDR3: CASTAGLNNEQFF. The DNA for the CDR3 is TGTGCCAGTACCGCGGGACTGAACAATGAGCAGTTCTTC. This sequence joins TRBV19 and TRBJ2-1, with a possible D match to TRBD2 (6 bases). Trimming left V 7 bases short and J 5 bases short, with 12 bases between. The CDR3 sequence is 13 residues long. CDR1 and CDR2 (germline): LNHDA, SQIVND (reference sequence).

The count of this clone is one. The chain recombines TRBV4-1 with TRBJ2-1, with TRBD2 as a possible D gene (5 bases). The CDR3 totals 12 residues. V lost 5 bases and J lost 9, with 11 bases in between. CDR1 is MGHRA, CDR2 YSYEKL, per germline. The CDR3 sequence: CASSSTRLEQFF. The CDR3 coding sequence is TGCGCCAGCAGCTCTACTAGGCTTGAGCAGTTCTTC.

The rearrangement links TRBV5-1 to TRBJ2-2; 10 nucleotides agree with TRBD1. CDR1 and CDR2 from the germline V gene are SGHRS and YFSETQ. Losses at the gene ends were 8 bases for V and 4 bases for J; bases not matched to a gene: 5. The CDR3 sequence is 14 residues long. In DNA, the CDR3 is TGCGCCAGTGGGACAGGGGATAGCACCGGGGAGCTGTTTTTT. It specifies CASGTGDSTGELFF.

The gene calls are TRBV5-4 and TRBJ1-1; no clear D gene. V dropped 4 bases and J dropped 8 bases, with 15 bases sitting between them. The CDR3 has 13 amino acids. Germline CDR1 reads SGHNT; CDR2 reads YYREEE (reference sequence). The CDR3, as DNA: TGTGCCAGCAGCGGGATGGGAGGCCAAGAAGCTTTCTTT. It encodes CASSGMGGQEAFF.

Of note for this clone: The junction and the germline gene differ at one end; a read error may be behind it. The chain employs TRBV30 and TRBJ2-3, with 7 bases aligning to TRBD2. Germline loops: CDR1 GTSNPN, CDR2 SVGIG (reference sequence). The CDR3 loop spans 14 amino acids. The DNA for the CDR3 is TGTGCCTGGAGTCAGAGGGAGGGCACGGATACGCAGTATTTT. As protein: CAWSQREGTDTQYF.

As concerns this clone: The germline gene is not matched at one end of the junction; a read error may be the cause. The CDR3 spells CASSPDDYYHF. CDR3 bases: TGTGCCAGCAGTCCGGACGACTACTACCACTTC. J is TRBJ2-5 and V is TRBV2; possible D gene TRBD2, 5 bases. The CDR3 is made up of 11 amino acids. Per germline, CDR1 SNHLY and CDR2 FYNNEI.

This clone appeared a few times. This sequence joins TRBV9 and TRBJ2-1; unclear D gene. The germline V gene has CDR1 SGDLS and CDR2 YYNGEE. With 1 base removed from V and 5 bases from J, the gap between germline ends came to 7 bases. The CDR3 runs to 13 residues. The CDR3 coding sequence is TGTGCCAGCAGCGTATTATCAGACAATGAGCAGTTCTTC. Protein: CASSVLSDNEQFF.

This chain uses TRBV6-1 with TRBJ1-5, with TRBD1 matching over 7 bases. The CDR3 runs to 13 residues. Trimming at V came to 5 bases and at J to 5 bases, leaving 3 bases not matched to a gene. Germline assignment: CDR1 MNHNS and CDR2 SASEGT. The CDR3 coding sequence is TGTGCCAGCAGTACCGACAGGGATCAGCCCCAGCATTTT. Translation: CASSTDRDQPQHF.

V and J are TRBV27 and TRBJ1-1; 7 bases fit TRBD1. The CDR3 is 15 residues long. Unmatched junction bases numbered 7, after V lost 3 bases and J lost 3 bases. Germline CDR1 reads MNHEY; CDR2 reads SMNVEV (reference sequence). The CDR3: CASSFTGDQDTEAFF. The CDR3 nucleotides are TGTGCCAGCAGTTTTACAGGGGACCAGGACACTGAAGCTTTCTTT.

In its sample, this clone was seen a few times. This chain connects TRBV6-1 to TRBJ1-5; tentatively, D is TRBD1 (6 bases). Trimming took off 2 bases at V and 5 bases at J, with 19 bases between the two ends. The germline gives CDR1 MNHNS, CDR2 SASEGT. CDR3 length: 17 amino acids. CDR3 protein: CASSEMYGGRGDQPQHF. The CDR3 DNA sequence: TGTGCCAGCAGTGAAATGTATGGGGGCAGGGGAGATCAGCCCCAGCATTTT.

The sample holds a few counts of this clone. V gene TRBV5-6 combines with J gene TRBJ2-6; D unclear. Per the germline V gene, CDR1 is SGHDT and CDR2 is YYEEEE. Trimming shortened V by 0 bases and J by 0 bases, and 16 bases separated the two germline ends. CDR3 length: 19 residues. CDR3: CASSLVGQFVDSGANVLTF. The CDR3 DNA sequence: TGTGCCAGCAGCTTGGTTGGCCAGTTTGTCGACTCTGGGGCCAACGTCCTGACTTTC.